Below are 9 T cell receptor beta chains sequenced from a single sample in a study of human T cells and chemical hapten exposure. Time point indicated: patch test 1, 2 weeks after DPC sensitization. As to treatment: therapeutic diphenylcyclopropenone sensitization with weekly scalp DPC. Unfractionated whole blood was the source of the extracted total RNA. Via MiXCR, TCRdb re-called the RACE reads, giving one row per CDR3 protein. The data hold approximately 41,000 distinct CDR3 sequences, with over 3.5% observed a single time. The sample here was whole blood, taken in connection with sensitization to the hapten diphenylcyclopropenone (DPC). The receptors stem from a man aged 50-59 years with alopecia areata. Some clones in this sample may be carry-over from other donors' samples.

This clonotype was observed many times. The rearrangement links TRBV28 to TRBJ1-1; possible D gene TRBD1, 6 bases. Germline V gives CDR1 MDHEN, CDR2 SYDVKM. The V end was cut by 5 bases, the J end by 7 bases, with 14 bases between. The CDR3 sequence is 13 residues long. CDR3 sequence (DNA): TGTGCCAGCAGTACCTCGGACAGAGGTGAAGCTTTCTTT. It specifies CASSTSDRGEAFF.

In this sample, this clonotype turned up many times. The rearrangement uses TRBV29-1 and TRBJ2-1; either TRBD1 or TRBD2 may fit D (5 bases each). The CDR3 length is 13 residues. V shed 8 bases and J shed 5 bases, with 16 bases lying between them. Germline V gene sequence: CDR1 SQVTM, CDR2 ANQGSEA. CDR3 sequence reads: CSQQETLDNEQFF. Here the CDR3 DNA reads TGCAGCCAACAGGAAACACTAGACAATGAGCAGTTCTTC.

This clonotype came up many times. V usage is TRBV19 and J usage is TRBJ2-6; no firm D call. Germline assignment: CDR1 LNHDA and CDR2 SQIVND (reference sequence). The CDR3 sequence is 14 residues long. The V end was cut by 3 bases, the J end by 2 bases, with 5 bases between. CDR3 sequence reads: CASSMMTGANVLTF. The CDR3 DNA reads as TGTGCCAGTAGTATGATGACTGGGGCCAACGTCCTGACTTTC.

This clonotype was found many times. The J gene is TRBJ2-7, the V gene TRBV24-1; 7 positions match TRBD1. CDR1 KGHDR and CDR2 SFDVKD come from the germline V gene. J was trimmed by 3 bases and V by 8 bases; bases with no gene match: 6. This CDR3 is built from 13 residues. The CDR3 loop reads CATMNSGGYEQYF. The CDR3 DNA is TGTGCCACCATGAATTCAGGGGGCTACGAGCAGTACTTC.

This clonotype has ten or more counts. The V gene is TRBV4-3, the J gene TRBJ1-2; unclear D gene. CDR3 length equals 16 residues. Trimming left V 1 base short and J 6 bases short, with 18 bases between. In germline, CDR1 is LGHNA, CDR2 YSLEER. This chain's CDR3 is CASSQGSPGSLDGYTF. For the CDR3, the DNA is TGCGCCAGCAGCCAAGGGTCTCCTGGAAGTTTGGATGGCTACACCTTC.

This clonotype is labeled medium-sized. The chain couples TRBV10-2 to TRBJ2-5, with 9 nucleotides matching TRBD1. J was trimmed by 7 bases and V by 0 bases; bases with no gene match: 6. Germline V gene lookup returns CDR1 WSHSY and CDR2 SAAADI. The CDR3 has 15 amino acids. The CDR3 protein is CASSESGQGRGTQYF. CDR3 nucleotide sequence: TGCGCCAGCAGTGAGTCGGGACAGGGCAGGGGGACCCAGTACTTC.

This clonotype was detected ten times or more. J is TRBJ2-3 and V is TRBV3-1; D gene ambiguous. V shed 6 bases and J shed 7 bases, with 17 bases lying between them. Germline CDR1 reads LGHDT; CDR2 reads YNNKEL (reference sequence). The CDR3 contains 14 residues. CDR3 residues: CASSPTGGWYTQYF. CDR3 DNA: TGTGCCAGCAGTCCGACCGGCGGCTGGTATACGCAGTATTTT.

The table lists this clonotype with a few counts. This sequence joins TRBV27 and TRBJ2-1; 14 bases fit TRBD2. The length of the CDR3 is 17 residues. Germline CDR1 reads MNHEY; CDR2 reads SMNVEV (reference sequence). V lost 2 bases and J lost 4; bases outside the gene matches: 4. CDR3 nucleotide sequence: TGTGCCAGCAGTTTAAGACTAGCGGGAGGGGGTTACAATGAGCAGTTCTTC. Protein: CASSLRLAGGGYNEQFF.

For this clonotype: A clone one base away is much larger, so this may be a read error. The rearrangement links TRBV7-2 to TRBJ2-3; unclear D gene. The V gene's germline CDR1 is SGHTA and CDR2 FQGNSA. The CDR3 runs 13 residues. CDR3 loop: CASSSLGPDKQYF. In DNA form, the CDR3 reads TGTGCCAGCAGCTCCCTAGGACCAGATAAGCAGTATTTT.